The rows below give T cell receptor beta chains drawn from one sample of a study of blood T cell repertoires in COVID-19. Profiled with immunoSEQ multiplex PCR; TCRdb holds only in-frame clones, not every one. This sample carries about 130,000 clones, about 88% of them seen once, and the ten largest clones take less than 2.5%. What was sequenced was PBMCs or T cells enriched from blood (not recorded which). These receptors were collected from a woman aged 45 to 65 who had recovered from COVID-19. Both conserved end residues are part of each CDR3. The order of the fields is J gene, V gene, D gene, clone size, CDR3 DNA, CDR3 protein. D genes are given only for firm matches. A clone size is listed for some rows: how often the clone was seen (once, few, many), or a class if it is expanded.

J gene: TRBJ2-3; V gene: TRBV11-3; D gene: .; clone size: .; CDR3 DNA: TGTGCCAGCAGCTTAGGGGTAGCCAAGAAGAGCACAGATACGCAGTATTTT; CDR3 protein: CASSLGVAKKSTDTQYF
J gene: TRBJ2-7; V gene: TRBV5-4; D gene: .; clone size: few; CDR3 DNA: TGTGCCAGCAGCTTGGGCTTAACTTACGAGCAGTACTTC; CDR3 protein: CASSLGLTYEQYF
J gene: TRBJ2-5; V gene: TRBV7-9; D gene: .; clone size: .; CDR3 DNA: TGTGCCAGCAGCCGAGACAGCCAGACCCAGTACTTC; CDR3 protein: CASSRDSQTQYF
J gene: TRBJ2-7; V gene: TRBV7-9; D gene: TRBD1; clone size: .; CDR3 DNA: TGTGCCAGCAGCTTCGGACAGGGCGGCGGCGAGCAGTACTTC; CDR3 protein: CASSFGQGGGEQYF
J gene: TRBJ1-2; V gene: TRBV7-9; D gene: TRBD1; clone size: once; CDR3 DNA: TGTCCCGTTGACAGGGGGAACTATGGCTACACCTTC; CDR3 protein: CPVDRGNYGYTF
J gene: TRBJ2-7; V gene: TRBV5-4; D gene: .; clone size: few; CDR3 DNA: TGTGCCAGCAGCATGACCGACACTAGCTACGAGCAGTACTTC; CDR3 protein: CASSMTDTSYEQYF
J gene: TRBJ1-5; V gene: TRBV10-3; D gene: .; clone size: .; CDR3 DNA: TGTGCCATCGCTGACAGATATAGCAATCAGCCCCAGCATTTT; CDR3 protein: CAIADRYSNQPQHF
J gene: TRBJ2-2; V gene: TRBV12-5; D gene: TRBD1; clone size: .; CDR3 DNA: TGTGCTAGTGGCCCAAGTACAGGGGGCGACACCGGGGAGCTGTTTTTT; CDR3 protein: CASGPSTGGDTGELFF
J gene: TRBJ1-5; V gene: TRBV5-5; D gene: .; clone size: .; CDR3 DNA: TGTGCCAGCAGCTTGGGAAGTCTGGGGCAGCCCAATCAGCCCCAGCATTTT; CDR3 protein: CASSLGSLGQPNQPQHF
J gene: TRBJ2-3; V gene: TRBV11-2; D gene: .; clone size: .; CDR3 DNA: TGTGCCAGCAGCTTAGATCAGGGAATAGATACGCAGTATTTT; CDR3 protein: CASSLDQGIDTQYF
J gene: TRBJ1-2; V gene: TRBV9; D gene: .; clone size: once; CDR3 DNA: TGTGCCAGCAGTGCCGGAACAGGGTTGGGCGGCTACACCTTC; CDR3 protein: CASSAGTGLGGYTF
J gene: TRBJ2-3; V gene: TRBV7-3; D gene: .; clone size: .; CDR3 DNA: TGTGCCAGCAGCTCCTTGGGCGGCACAGATACGCAGTATTTT; CDR3 protein: CASSSLGGTDTQYF
J gene: TRBJ2-5; V gene: TRBV2; D gene: .; clone size: .; CDR3 DNA: TGTGCCAGCAGTGAAACGAGCAAACAAGAGACCCAGTACTTC; CDR3 protein: CASSETSKQETQYF
J gene: TRBJ2-5; V gene: TRBV5-1; D gene: .; clone size: .; CDR3 DNA: TGCGCCAGCAGCCCCACCCGGGAGACCCAGTACTTC; CDR3 protein: CASSPTRETQYF
J gene: TRBJ1-3; V gene: TRBV7-9; D gene: .; clone size: .; CDR3 DNA: TGTGCCAGCAGTCTAGAGCTTCTCTCTGGAAACACCATATATTTT; CDR3 protein: CASSLELLSGNTIYF
J gene: TRBJ1-3; V gene: TRBV15; D gene: .; clone size: .; CDR3 DNA: TGTGCCACCAGCAGAGCCCGGGGTTGGGGAAACACCATATATTTT; CDR3 protein: CATSRARGWGNTIYF
J gene: TRBJ1-1; V gene: TRBV29-1; D gene: .; clone size: .; CDR3 DNA: TGCAGCGTTGACCGGGATAGGAACACTGAAGCTTTCTTT; CDR3 protein: CSVDRDRNTEAFF
J gene: TRBJ1-5; V gene: TRBV7-8; D gene: .; clone size: .; CDR3 DNA: TGTGCCAGCAGCCAATATTCCCAGCCCCAGCATTTT; CDR3 protein: CASSQYSQPQHF
J gene: TRBJ2-1; V gene: TRBV11-3; D gene: .; clone size: .; CDR3 DNA: TGTGCCAGCAGCGCCCAGGGTCGGGAGCAGTTCTTC; CDR3 protein: CASSAQGREQFF
J gene: TRBJ1-5; V gene: TRBV15; D gene: TRBD1; clone size: .; CDR3 DNA: TGTGCCACCAGCGGCCCGGGACAGGGGTTGGGCAATCAGCCCCAGCATTTT; CDR3 protein: CATSGPGQGLGNQPQHF
J gene: TRBJ1-1; V gene: TRBV2; D gene: .; clone size: .; CDR3 DNA: TGTGCCAGCATCGGGACATTTAACACTGAAGCTTTCTTT; CDR3 protein: CASIGTFNTEAFF
J gene: TRBJ2-2; V gene: TRBV19; D gene: .; clone size: .; CDR3 DNA: TGTGCCAGTAGTATAGTTTCGAGCACCGGGGAGCTGTTTTTT; CDR3 protein: CASSIVSSTGELFF
J gene: TRBJ2-5; V gene: TRBV5-1; D gene: .; clone size: once; CDR3 DNA: TGCGCCAGCAGCCCATCTACAGAGACCCAGTACTTC; CDR3 protein: CASSPSTETQYF
J gene: TRBJ2-7; V gene: TRBV3-1/TRBV3-2; D gene: TRBD1; clone size: .; CDR3 DNA: TGTGCCAGCAGCCCTAGACAGGGGGCTACCTACGAGCAGTACTTC; CDR3 protein: CASSPRQGATYEQYF
J gene: TRBJ2-3; V gene: TRBV3-1/TRBV3-2; D gene: .; clone size: .; CDR3 DNA: TGTGCCAGCAGTACCCGGGACACCTTCACAGATACGCAGTATTTT; CDR3 protein: CASSTRDTFTDTQYF
J gene: TRBJ2-2; V gene: TRBV7-9; D gene: TRBD1; clone size: .; CDR3 DNA: TGTGCCAGCAGCTTGCAGGGGGCAAACACCGGGGAGCTGTTTTTT; CDR3 protein: CASSLQGANTGELFF